This paragraph covers one T cell receptor (beta chain) sequence. The data belong to a study of tumor-infiltrating lymphocytes in primary liver carcinoma. For the study at large: Patients were both men and women, whose ages ran from 30 to 69 years.

Blood RNA came from unsorted whole blood; germline DNA was also extracted. Around 4 milliliters of peripheral blood were drawn presurgically. Germline-derived CDR1 and CDR2 are SQVTM and ANQGSEA. The CDR3 covers 13 residues. V lost 1 base to trimming and J lost 5 bases, with 8 bases between them. From 500 ng of total RNA, TCR beta-specific cDNA was reverse-transcribed using a constant-region primer. For TCR beta, libraries were produced by three nested multiplex PCR rounds using slightly modified ARM-PCR. Two initial PCR rounds of approximately 10 cycles each paired TRBV1-TRBV30 forward primers with a C-beta reverse primer. TCRdb reprocessed the multiplex PCR reads via MiXCR and lists one record per CDR3 protein. The sample consists of about 320,000 distinct CDR3 sequences, nearly 60% of them appearing once.

The sequencing sample was made of peripheral blood. This clonotype originated in a woman in her 30s with primary liver carcinoma and hepatitis B virus infection. The rearrangement joins TRBV29-1 to TRBJ1-4; no clear D gene. Written as DNA, the CDR3 is TGCAGCGTTGAAGGGACGGGAAATGAAAAACTGTTTTTT. It translates to CSVEGTGNEKLFF.